The sequence of this TCR beta chain was determined in a study of cytomegalovirus exposure and HLA in healthy donors. Background on the study: Ancestry clustering placed 70% to 90% of approximately 420 genotyped donors in the Caucasian-associated cluster.

V was clipped by 5 bases and J by 6 bases; unmatched bases: 12. The germline gives CDR1 MNHEY, CDR2 SMNVEV (reference sequence). The CDR3 contains 15 residues. Study-wide points: Available immune exposure information was restricted to CMV serostatus only. TCR beta V- and J-gene trimming, according to a later analysis, was linked to a missense DCLRE1C variant.

The sample holds a few counts of this clone. Its specificity is not known. Vbeta (60) and Jbeta (13) primers were used in the PCR. The repertoire was sequenced with immunoSEQ multiplex PCR; TCRdb's copy has only in-frame clones and lacks some. The sample carries about 110,000 clones, about three quarters recorded once. The origin of this receptor is a woman in her twenties or thirties in good health and CMV-seronegative. Sequenced input: PBMCs. The V gene is TRBV27, the J gene TRBJ2-7, with TRBD1 matching 8 bases. CDR3 bases: TGTGCCAGCAGTCTTATGGGACAGGTGCGAGGCGAGCAGTACTTC. It yields the protein CASSLMGQVRGEQYF.